What follows are 9 T cell receptor beta chains derived from one specimen sequenced in a study of blood T cells in healthy people across ages. Then a second PCR, running about 6 to 11 cycles, was carried out with a sample-barcoded 5' primer and a J-beta primer mix. MiXCR, applied by TCRdb to the 5' RACE reads, yields one record per CDR3 protein. This sample yields about 800,000 distinct CDR3 sequences, of which roughly 64% are seen a single time; approximately 21% belongs to the top ten. The sequenced sample was blood. These receptors were collected from a man aged 25-40 years in good health.

The chain employs TRBV20-1 and TRBJ1-2, with TRBD1 as a possible D gene (6 bases). This CDR3 has 11 residues. The V gene's germline CDR1 is DFQATT and CDR2 SNEGSKA (reference sequence). The chain's CDR3 is CTAPKGDGYTF. The CDR3 nucleotides are TGCACTGCCCCGAAGGGGGATGGCTACACCTTC.

The chain joins TRBV27 to TRBJ2-5; D may be TRBD1 or TRBD2 (5 bases each). The J call is doubtful: the DNA matches TRBJ2-7 better. The CDR3 sequence is 14 residues long. Germline V gene lookup returns CDR1 MNHEY and CDR2 SMNVEV (reference sequence). The CDR3 DNA follows: TGTGCCAGCAGTTTATGGCCGGGACCCTACGAGCAGTACTTC. Its protein product is CASSLWPGPYEQYF.

The chain employs TRBV29-1 and TRBJ1-3; TRBD1 is a possible D gene (5 bases). The V end was cut by 7 bases, the J end by 2 bases, with 12 bases between. This CDR3 spans 13 amino acids. CDR1 and CDR2 from the germline V gene are SQVTM and ANQGSEA. Here the CDR3 DNA reads TGCAGCGCTGGGGGAACGACTGGAAACACCATATATTTT. Translation: CSAGGTTGNTIYF.

This clonotype has at least ten counts. Since a much larger clone is just one base distant, this may be a read error. V usage is TRBV20-1 and J usage is TRBJ2-7; the match to TRBD2 covers 8 bases. Germline lookup yields CDR1 DFQATT and CDR2 SNEGSKA (reference sequence). The ends lost 5 bases at V and 3 bases at J; junction bases unmatched: 9. This CDR3 spans 14 amino acids. CDR3 amino acids: CSAGGRAGVYEQYF. The CDR3 nucleotides read TGCAGTGCTGGAGGACGAGCGGGGGTCTACGAGCAGTACTTC.

Here the CDR3 reads CSARAAGRLNQPQHF. CDR3 nucleotides: TGCAGTGCTAGAGCGGCGGGACGTTTGAATCAGCCCCAGCATTTT. The rearrangement links TRBV20-1 to TRBJ1-5, with D possibly being TRBD1 (5 bases). The CDR3 is 15 amino acids. The V and J ends lost 1 base and 4 bases respectively, with 14 bases between them. Germline-derived CDR1 and CDR2 are DFQATT and SNEGSKA (reference sequence).

This clonotype was picked up one time. V gene TRBV6-2 or TRBV6-3 combines with J gene TRBJ2-4; D is possibly TRBD1 (5 bases). The J call may not be correct, given that the DNA end is closer to TRBJ2-5. This CDR3 has 14 amino acids. Germline V gene sequence: CDR1 MNHEY, CDR2 SVGEGT. As DNA, the CDR3 is TGTGCCAGCAGTTACGACAGTACCCAAGAGACCCAGTACTTC. Residues: CASSYDSTQETQYF.

The chain employs TRBV7-2 and TRBJ2-7; D is undetermined. The length of the CDR3 is 13 residues. Looked up from germline, CDR1 is SGHTA and CDR2 is FQGNSA. V dropped 5 bases and J dropped 2 bases, with 10 bases sitting between them. This CDR3 reads CASSLTDAYEQYF. The DNA of the CDR3 is TGTGCCAGCAGCCTTACGGACGCCTACGAGCAGTACTTC.

This clonotype was found once. The chain links TRBV6-4 to TRBJ1-2; D gene ambiguous. Between the trimmed V and J ends, which lost 8 bases and 4 bases, there was a span of 2 bases. CDR1 is MRHNA and CDR2 is SNTAGT in the germline V gene. The CDR3 sequence is 9 residues long. This CDR3 is CASCYGYTF. CDR3 DNA: TGTGCCAGCTGCTATGGCTACACCTTC.

The table lists this clonotype with a count of one. One end of the junction does not line up with germline, which may come from a read error. The rearrangement links TRBV20-1 to TRBJ2-5, with no clear D. This CDR3 has 15 amino acids. Germline V gives CDR1 DFQATT, CDR2 SNEGSKA (reference sequence). CDR3 nucleotides: TGCAATGCTAGAGATTGGAATTCGCCCCAAGAGACCCAGTACTTC. It is translated as CNARDWNSPQETQYF.